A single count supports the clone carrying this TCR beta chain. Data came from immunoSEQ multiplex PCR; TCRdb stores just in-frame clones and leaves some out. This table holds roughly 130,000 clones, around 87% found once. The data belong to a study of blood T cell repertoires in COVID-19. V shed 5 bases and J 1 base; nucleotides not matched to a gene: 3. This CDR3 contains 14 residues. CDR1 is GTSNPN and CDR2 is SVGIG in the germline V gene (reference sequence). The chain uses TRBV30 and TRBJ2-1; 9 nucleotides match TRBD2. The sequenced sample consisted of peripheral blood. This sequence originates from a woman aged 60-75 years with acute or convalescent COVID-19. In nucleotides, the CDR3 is TGTGCCTGGGAAGCGGGAGGTTCCTACAATGAGCAGTTCTTC. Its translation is CAWEAGGSYNEQFF. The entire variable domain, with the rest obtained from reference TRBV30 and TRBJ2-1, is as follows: SQTIHQWPATLVQPVGSPLSLECTVEGTSNPNLYWYRQAAGRGLQLLFYSVGIGQISSEVPQNLSASRPQDRQFILSSKKLLLSDSGFYLCAWEAGGSYNEQFFGPGTRLTVL.